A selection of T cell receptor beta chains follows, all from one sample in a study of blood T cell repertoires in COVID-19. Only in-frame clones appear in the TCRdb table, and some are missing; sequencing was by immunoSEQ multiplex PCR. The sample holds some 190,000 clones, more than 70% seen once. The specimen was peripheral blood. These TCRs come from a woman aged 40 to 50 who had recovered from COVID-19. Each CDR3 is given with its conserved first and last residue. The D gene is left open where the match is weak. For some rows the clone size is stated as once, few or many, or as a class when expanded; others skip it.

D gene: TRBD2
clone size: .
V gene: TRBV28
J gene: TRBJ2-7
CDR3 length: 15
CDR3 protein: CASSSAMGGIHEQYF
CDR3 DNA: TGTGCCAGCAGTTCGGCGATGGGGGGGATCCACGAGCAGTACTTC

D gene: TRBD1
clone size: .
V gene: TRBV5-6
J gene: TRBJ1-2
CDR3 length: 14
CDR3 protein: CASSPTGGDYGYTF
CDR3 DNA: TGTGCCAGCAGCCCGACAGGGGGCGACTATGGCTACACCTTC

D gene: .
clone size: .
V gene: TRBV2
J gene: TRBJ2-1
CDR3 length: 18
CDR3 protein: CASSEQFRFGTDYNEQFF
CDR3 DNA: TGTGCCAGCAGTGAACAATTTAGGTTCGGGACTGATTACAATGAGCAGTTCTTC

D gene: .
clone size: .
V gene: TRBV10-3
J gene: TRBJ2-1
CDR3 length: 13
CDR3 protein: CAISQQGYNEQFF
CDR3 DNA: TGTGCCATCAGTCAACAGGGATACAATGAGCAGTTCTTC

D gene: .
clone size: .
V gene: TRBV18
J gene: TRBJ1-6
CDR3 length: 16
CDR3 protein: CASSPIEGGSSSPLHF
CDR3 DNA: TGTGCCAGCTCACCAATCGAGGGGGGGTCGAGTTCACCCCTCCACTTT

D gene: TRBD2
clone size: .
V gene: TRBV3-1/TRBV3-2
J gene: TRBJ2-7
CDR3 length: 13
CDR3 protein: CASSPGLAGEQYF
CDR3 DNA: TGTGCCAGCAGCCCGGGACTAGCGGGGGAGCAGTACTTC

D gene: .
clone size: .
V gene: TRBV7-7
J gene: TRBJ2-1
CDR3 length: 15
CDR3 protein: CASSRGGQGGNEQFF
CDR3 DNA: TGTGCCAGCAGCAGGGGGGGCCAGGGCGGCAATGAGCAGTTCTTC

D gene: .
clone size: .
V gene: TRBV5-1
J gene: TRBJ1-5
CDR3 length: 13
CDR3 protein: CASSSSEGQPQHF
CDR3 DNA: TGCGCCAGCAGCTCAAGCGAGGGTCAGCCCCAGCATTTT

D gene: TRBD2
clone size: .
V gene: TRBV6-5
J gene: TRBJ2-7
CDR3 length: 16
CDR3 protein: CASSYSATSGSAEQYF
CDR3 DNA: TGTGCCAGCAGTTACTCAGCGACTAGCGGGAGTGCCGAGCAGTACTTC

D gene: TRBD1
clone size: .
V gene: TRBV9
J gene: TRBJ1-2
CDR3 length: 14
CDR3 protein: CASSVGQGDYGYTF
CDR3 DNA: TGTGCCAGCAGCGTAGGGCAGGGGGACTATGGCTACACCTTC

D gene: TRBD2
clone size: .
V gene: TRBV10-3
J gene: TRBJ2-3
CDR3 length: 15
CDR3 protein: CAIGERLAGQDTQYF
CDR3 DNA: TGTGCCATCGGAGAGAGACTAGCGGGGCAAGATACGCAGTATTTT

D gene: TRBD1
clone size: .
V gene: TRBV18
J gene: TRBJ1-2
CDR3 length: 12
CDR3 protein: CASSRQGVGYTF
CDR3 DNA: TGTGCCAGCTCAAGACAGGGTGTTGGCTACACCTTC

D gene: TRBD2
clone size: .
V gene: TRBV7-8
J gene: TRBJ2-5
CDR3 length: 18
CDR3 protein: CASSLGELGGATKETQYF
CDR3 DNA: TGTGCCAGCAGCTTAGGGGAGCTGGGAGGGGCGACCAAAGAGACCCAGTACTTC

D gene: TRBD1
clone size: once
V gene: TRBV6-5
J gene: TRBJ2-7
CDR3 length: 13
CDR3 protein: CASRGQGAYEQYF
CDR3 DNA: TGTGCCAGCAGGGGACAGGGGGCCTACGAGCAGTACTTC

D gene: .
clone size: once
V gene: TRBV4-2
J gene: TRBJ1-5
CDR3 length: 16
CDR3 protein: CASSQGGGEGNQPQHF
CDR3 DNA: TGTGCCAGCAGCCAAGGGGGGGGTGAGGGCAATCAGCCCCAGCATTTT

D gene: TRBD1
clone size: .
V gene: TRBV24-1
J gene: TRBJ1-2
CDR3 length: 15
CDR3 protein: CATSDPGQGNYGYTF
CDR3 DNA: TGTGCCACCAGTGACCCCGGACAGGGGAACTATGGCTACACCTTC

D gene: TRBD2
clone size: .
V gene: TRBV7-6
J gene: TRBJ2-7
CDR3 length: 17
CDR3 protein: CASSLDSAGGPIGEQYF
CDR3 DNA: TGTGCCAGCAGCTTAGATTCTGCGGGAGGGCCTATCGGCGAGCAGTACTTC

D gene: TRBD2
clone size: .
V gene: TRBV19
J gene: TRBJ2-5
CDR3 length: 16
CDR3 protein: CASSRRLAGGQETQYF
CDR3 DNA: TGTGCCAGTAGTCGGCGACTAGCGGGAGGGCAAGAGACCCAGTACTTC

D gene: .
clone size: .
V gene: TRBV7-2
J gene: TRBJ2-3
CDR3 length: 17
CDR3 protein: CASSQPRGLADRDTQYF
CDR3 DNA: TGTGCCAGCAGCCAGCCCAGGGGGCTAGCGGACCGAGATACGCAGTATTTT

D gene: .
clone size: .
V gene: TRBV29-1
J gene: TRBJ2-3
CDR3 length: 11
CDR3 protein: CSALLRDTQYF
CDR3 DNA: TGCAGCGCTCTTTTGCGGGATACGCAGTATTTT

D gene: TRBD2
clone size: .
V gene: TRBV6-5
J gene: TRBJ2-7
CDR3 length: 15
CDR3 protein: CASSSIGAGGEEQYF
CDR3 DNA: TGTGCCAGCAGTTCAATCGGAGCGGGAGGAGAAGAGCAGTACTTC

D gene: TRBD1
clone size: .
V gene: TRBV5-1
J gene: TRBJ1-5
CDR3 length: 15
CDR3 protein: CASSLSGQVNQPQHF
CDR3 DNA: TGCGCCAGCAGCTTGTCGGGACAGGTCAATCAGCCCCAGCATTTT

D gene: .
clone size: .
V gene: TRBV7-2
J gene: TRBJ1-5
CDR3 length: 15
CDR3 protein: CASSFSSAENQPQHF
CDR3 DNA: TGTGCCAGCAGCTTTAGTTCCGCTGAAAATCAGCCCCAGCATTTT

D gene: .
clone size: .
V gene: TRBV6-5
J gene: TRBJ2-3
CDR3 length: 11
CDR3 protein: CASTSAKTQYF
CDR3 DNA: TGTGCCAGCACCTCAGCGAAGACGCAGTATTTT

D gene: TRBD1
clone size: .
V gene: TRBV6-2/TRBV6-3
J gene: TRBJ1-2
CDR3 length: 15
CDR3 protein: CASSLPGTANYGYTF
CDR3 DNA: TGTGCCAGCAGTTTGCCCGGGACAGCGAACTATGGCTACACCTTC

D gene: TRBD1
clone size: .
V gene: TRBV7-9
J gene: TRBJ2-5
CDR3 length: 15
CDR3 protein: CASSHPGQGRETQYF
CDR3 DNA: TGTGCCAGCAGTCACCCGGGACAGGGTCGGGAGACCCAGTACTTC

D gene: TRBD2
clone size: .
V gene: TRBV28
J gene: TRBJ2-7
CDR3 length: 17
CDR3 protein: CASRPGLAGGRPYEQYF
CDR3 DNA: TGTGCCAGCAGACCCGGACTAGCGGGAGGTCGGCCCTACGAGCAGTACTTC

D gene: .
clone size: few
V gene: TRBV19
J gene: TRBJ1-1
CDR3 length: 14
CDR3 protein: CASSITGLNTEAFF
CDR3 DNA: TGTGCCAGTAGTATCACAGGCTTGAACACTGAAGCTTTCTTT

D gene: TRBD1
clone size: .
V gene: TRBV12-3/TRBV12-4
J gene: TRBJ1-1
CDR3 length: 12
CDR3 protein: CASSYRGAEAFF
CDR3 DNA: TGTGCCAGCAGTTACAGGGGGGCCGAAGCTTTCTTT

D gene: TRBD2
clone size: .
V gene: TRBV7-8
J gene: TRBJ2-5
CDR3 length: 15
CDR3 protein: CASSLERAGRETQYF
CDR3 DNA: TGTGCCAGCAGCTTAGAAAGAGCGGGAAGGGAGACCCAGTACTTC

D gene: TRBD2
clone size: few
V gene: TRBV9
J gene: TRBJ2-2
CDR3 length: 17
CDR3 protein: CASSVAWGGRRTGELFF
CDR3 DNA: TGTGCCAGCAGCGTAGCTTGGGGGGGTCGTCGCACCGGGGAGCTGTTTTTT

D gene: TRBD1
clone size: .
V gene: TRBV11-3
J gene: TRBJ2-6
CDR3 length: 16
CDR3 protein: CASSLGQGAGANVLTF
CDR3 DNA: TGTGCCAGCAGCTTAGGGCAGGGGGCTGGGGCCAACGTCCTGACTTTC

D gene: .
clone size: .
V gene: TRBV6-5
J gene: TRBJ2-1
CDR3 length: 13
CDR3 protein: CASQAGSYNEQFF
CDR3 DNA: TGTGCCAGCCAGGCCGGCTCCTACAATGAGCAGTTCTTC

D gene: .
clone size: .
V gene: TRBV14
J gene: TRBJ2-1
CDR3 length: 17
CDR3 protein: CASSQTWTVDPYNEQFF
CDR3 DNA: TGTGCCAGCAGCCAAACCTGGACAGTAGACCCCTACAATGAGCAGTTCTTC

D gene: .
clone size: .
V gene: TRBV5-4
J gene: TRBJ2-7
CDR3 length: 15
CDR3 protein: CASSLSPDSSYEQYF
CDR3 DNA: TGTGCCAGCAGCTTGAGTCCGGACAGCTCCTACGAGCAGTACTTC

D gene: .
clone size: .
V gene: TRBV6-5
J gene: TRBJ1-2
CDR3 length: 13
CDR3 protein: CASKLQGRDGYTF
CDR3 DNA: TGTGCCAGCAAATTACAGGGTCGGGATGGCTACACCTTC

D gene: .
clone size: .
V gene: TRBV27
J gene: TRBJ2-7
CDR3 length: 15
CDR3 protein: CASSLSTGFSYEQYF
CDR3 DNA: TGTGCCAGCAGTCTGTCGACAGGCTTTTCCTACGAGCAGTACTTC

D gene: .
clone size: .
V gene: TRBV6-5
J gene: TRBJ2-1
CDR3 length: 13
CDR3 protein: CASSLARGNEQFF
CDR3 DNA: TGTGCCAGCAGTTTAGCCAGGGGAAATGAGCAGTTCTTC

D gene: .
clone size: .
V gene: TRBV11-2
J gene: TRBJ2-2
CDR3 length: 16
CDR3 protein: CASSLGELANTGELFF
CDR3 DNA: TGTGCCAGCAGCTTAGGGGAACTAGCGAACACCGGGGAGCTGTTTTTT

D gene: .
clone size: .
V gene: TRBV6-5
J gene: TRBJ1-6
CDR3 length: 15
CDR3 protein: CASSTSDRTNSPLHF
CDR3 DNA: .

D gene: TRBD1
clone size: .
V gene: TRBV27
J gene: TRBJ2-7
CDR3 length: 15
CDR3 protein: CASSKIGTESYEQYF
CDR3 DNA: TGTGCCAGCAGTAAGATCGGGACAGAATCTTACGAGCAGTACTTC

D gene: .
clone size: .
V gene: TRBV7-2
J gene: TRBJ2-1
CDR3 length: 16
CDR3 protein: CASSPQPPQAYNEQFF
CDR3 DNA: TGTGCCAGCAGCCCCCAACCCCCCCAGGCCTACAATGAGCAGTTCTTC

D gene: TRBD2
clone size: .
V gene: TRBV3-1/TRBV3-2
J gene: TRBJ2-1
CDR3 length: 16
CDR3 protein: CASSQVGLAGVNEQFF
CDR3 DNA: TGTGCCAGCAGCCAAGTGGGACTAGCGGGAGTCAATGAGCAGTTCTTC

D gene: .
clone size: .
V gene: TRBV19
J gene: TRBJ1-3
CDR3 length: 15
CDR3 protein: CASSQQEFSGNTIYF
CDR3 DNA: TGTGCCAGTAGCCAACAGGAGTTCTCTGGAAACACCATATATTTT

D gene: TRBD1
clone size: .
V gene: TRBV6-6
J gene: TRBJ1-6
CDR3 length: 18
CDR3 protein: CASSLAPPTGGYNSPLHF
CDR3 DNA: TGTGCCAGCAGTCTCGCCCCTCCCACAGGGGGGTATAATTCACCCCTCCACTTT

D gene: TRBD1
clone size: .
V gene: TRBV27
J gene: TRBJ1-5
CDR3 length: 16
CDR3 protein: CASSPFGTGGNQPQHF
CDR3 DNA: TGTGCCAGCAGTCCATTTGGGACAGGGGGCAATCAGCCCCAGCATTTT

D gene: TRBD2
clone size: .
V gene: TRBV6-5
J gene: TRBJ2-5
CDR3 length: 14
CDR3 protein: CASNKAGGGETQYF
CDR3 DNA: TGTGCCAGCAACAAAGCGGGAGGGGGAGAGACCCAGTACTTC

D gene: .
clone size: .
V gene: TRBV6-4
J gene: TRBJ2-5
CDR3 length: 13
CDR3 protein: CATTYGNQETQYF
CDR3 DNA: TGTGCCACTACCTACGGGAACCAAGAGACCCAGTACTTC

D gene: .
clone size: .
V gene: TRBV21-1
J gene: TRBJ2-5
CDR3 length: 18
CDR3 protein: CASSIGLAGGPYQETQYF
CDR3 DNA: TGTGCCAGCAGCATCGGACTAGCGGGAGGACCCTATCAAGAGACCCAGTACTTC

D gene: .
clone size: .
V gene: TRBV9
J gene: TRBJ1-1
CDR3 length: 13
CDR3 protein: CASSVASGTEAFF
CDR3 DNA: TGTGCCAGCAGCGTAGCGTCCGGCACTGAAGCTTTCTTT

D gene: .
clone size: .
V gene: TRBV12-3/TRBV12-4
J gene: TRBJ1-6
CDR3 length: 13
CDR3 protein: CASTPDSFSPLHF
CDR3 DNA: TGTGCCAGCACCCCGGACAGTTTTTCACCCCTCCACTTT

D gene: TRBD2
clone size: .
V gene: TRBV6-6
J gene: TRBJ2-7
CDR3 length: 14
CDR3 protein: CASSPGTRAYEQYF
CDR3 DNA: TGTGCCAGCAGTCCTGGGACTAGGGCCTACGAGCAGTACTTC

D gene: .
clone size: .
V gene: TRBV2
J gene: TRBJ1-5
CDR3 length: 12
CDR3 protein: CASRLDGQPQHF
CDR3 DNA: TGTGCCAGCCGACTTGATGGTCAGCCCCAGCATTTT

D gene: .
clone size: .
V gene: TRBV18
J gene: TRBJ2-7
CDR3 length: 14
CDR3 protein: CASSPPSLADEQYF
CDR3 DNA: TGTGCCAGCTCACCACCTTCACTAGCAGACGAGCAGTACTTC

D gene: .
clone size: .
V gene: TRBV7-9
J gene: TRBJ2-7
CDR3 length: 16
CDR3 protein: CASSWGTELGNYEQYF
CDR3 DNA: TGTGCCAGCAGCTGGGGGACTGAATTGGGGAACTACGAGCAGTACTTC

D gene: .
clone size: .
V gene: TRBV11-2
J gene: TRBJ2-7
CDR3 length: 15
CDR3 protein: CASSPQTGSSYEQYF
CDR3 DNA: TGTGCCAGCAGCCCGCAAACGGGAAGCTCCTACGAGCAGTACTTC

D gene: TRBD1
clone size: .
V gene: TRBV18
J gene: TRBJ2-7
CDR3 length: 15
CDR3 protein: CASSPGTGGSYEQYF
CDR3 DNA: TGTGCCAGCTCACCTGGGACAGGGGGTAGCTACGAGCAGTACTTC

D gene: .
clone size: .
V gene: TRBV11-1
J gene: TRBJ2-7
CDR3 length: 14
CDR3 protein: CASSFFQGPYEQYF
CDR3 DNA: TGTGCCAGCAGCTTTTTCCAGGGGCCCTACGAGCAGTACTTC

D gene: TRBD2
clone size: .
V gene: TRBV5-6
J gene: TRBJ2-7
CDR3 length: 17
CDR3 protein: CASSLGTSGGSSYEQYF
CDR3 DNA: TGTGCCAGCAGCTTGGGGACTAGCGGGGGAAGCTCCTACGAGCAGTACTTC